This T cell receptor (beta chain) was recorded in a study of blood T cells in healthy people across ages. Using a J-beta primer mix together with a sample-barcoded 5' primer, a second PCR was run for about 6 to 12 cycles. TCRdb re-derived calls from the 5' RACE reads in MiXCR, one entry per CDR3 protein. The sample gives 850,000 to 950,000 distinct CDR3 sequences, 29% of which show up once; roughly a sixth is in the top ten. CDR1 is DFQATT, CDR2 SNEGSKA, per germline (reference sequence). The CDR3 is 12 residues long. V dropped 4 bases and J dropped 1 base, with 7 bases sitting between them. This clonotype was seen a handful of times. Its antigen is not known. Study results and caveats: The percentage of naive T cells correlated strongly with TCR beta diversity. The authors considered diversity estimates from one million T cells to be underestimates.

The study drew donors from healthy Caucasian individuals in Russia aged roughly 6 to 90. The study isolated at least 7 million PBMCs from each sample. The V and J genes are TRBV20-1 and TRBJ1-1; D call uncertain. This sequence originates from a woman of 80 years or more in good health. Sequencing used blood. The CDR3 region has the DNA TGCAGTGCTAAGCAAAGGAACACTGAAGCTTTCTTT. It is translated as CSAKQRNTEAFF.